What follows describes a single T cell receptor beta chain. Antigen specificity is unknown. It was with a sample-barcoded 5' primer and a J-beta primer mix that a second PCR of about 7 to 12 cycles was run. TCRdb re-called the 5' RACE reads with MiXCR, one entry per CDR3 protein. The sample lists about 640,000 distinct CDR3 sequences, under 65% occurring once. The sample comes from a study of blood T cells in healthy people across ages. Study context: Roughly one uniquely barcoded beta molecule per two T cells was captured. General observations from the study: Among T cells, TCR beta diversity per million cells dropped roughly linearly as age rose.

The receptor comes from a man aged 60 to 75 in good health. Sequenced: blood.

CDR3 residues: CSVAGPGRNTEAFF. The CDR3 nucleotides are TGCAGCGTTGCGGGGCCGGGGAGGAACACTGAAGCTTTCTTT. The V call is TRBV29-1, the J call TRBJ1-1, with TRBD1 as a possible D gene (5 bases). This CDR3 spans 14 amino acids. CDR1 is SQVTM, CDR2 ANQGSEA, per germline. V lost 4 bases and J lost 1, with 13 bases in between.